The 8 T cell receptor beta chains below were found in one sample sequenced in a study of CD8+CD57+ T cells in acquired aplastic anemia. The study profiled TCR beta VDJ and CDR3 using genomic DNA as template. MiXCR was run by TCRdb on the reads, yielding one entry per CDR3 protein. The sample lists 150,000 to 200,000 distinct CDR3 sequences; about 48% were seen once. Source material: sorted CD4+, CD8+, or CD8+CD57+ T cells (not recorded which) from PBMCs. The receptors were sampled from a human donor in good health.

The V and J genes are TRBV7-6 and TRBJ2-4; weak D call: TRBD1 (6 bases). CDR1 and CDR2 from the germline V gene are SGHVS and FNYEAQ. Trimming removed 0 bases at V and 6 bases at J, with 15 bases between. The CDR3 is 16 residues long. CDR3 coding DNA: TGTGCCAGCAGCTTAGCGCGGACAGAGCCAAGAAACATTCAGTACTTC. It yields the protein CASSLARTEPRNIQYF.

CDR3 region: CASSYDRGLGELFF. CDR3 in DNA: TGTGCCAGCAGCTACGACAGGGGCCTCGGGGAGCTGTTTTTT. The chain recombines TRBV7-8 with TRBJ2-2, with 8 bases identical to TRBD1. The CDR3 consists of 14 residues. The trim removed 4 bases at V and 7 bases at J, leaving 5 bases unmatched. Per the germline V gene, CDR1 is SGHVS and CDR2 is FQNEAQ.

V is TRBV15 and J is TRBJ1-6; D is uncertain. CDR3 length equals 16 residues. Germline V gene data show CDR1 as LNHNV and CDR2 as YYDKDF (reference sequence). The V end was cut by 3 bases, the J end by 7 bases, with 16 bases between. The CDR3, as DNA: TGTGCCACCAGCAGTGAGGGCCAGGTATCGAATTCACCCCTCCACTTT. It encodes CATSSEGQVSNSPLHF. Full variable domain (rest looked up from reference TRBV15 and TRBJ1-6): DAMVIQNPRYQVTQFGKPVTLSCSQTLNHNVMYWYQQKSSQAPKLLFHYYDKDFNNEADTPDNFQSRRPNTSFCFLDIRSPGLGDTAMYLCATSSEGQVSNSPLHFGNGTRLTVT.

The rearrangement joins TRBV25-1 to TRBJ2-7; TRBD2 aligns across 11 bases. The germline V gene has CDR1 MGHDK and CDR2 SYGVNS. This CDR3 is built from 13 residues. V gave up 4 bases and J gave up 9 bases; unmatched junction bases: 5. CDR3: CASSVASGRSQYF. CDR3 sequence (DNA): TGTGCCAGCAGTGTCGCTAGCGGGAGGTCGCAGTACTTC.

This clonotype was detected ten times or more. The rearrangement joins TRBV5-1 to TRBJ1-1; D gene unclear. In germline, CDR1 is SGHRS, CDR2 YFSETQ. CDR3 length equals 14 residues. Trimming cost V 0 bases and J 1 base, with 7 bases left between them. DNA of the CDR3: TGCGCCAGCAGCTTGGCCCCACCGAACACTGAAGCTTTCTTT. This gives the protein CASSLAPPNTEAFF. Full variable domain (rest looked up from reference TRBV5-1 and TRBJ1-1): KAGVTQTPRYLIKTRGQQVTLSCSPISGHRSVSWYQQTPGQGLQFLFEYFSETQRNKGNFPGRFSGRQFSNSRSEMNVSTLELGDSALYLCASSLAPPNTEAFFGQGTRLTVV.

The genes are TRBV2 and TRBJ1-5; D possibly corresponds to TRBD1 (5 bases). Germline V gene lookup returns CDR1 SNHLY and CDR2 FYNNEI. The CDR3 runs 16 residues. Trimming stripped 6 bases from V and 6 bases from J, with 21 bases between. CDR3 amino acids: CASRAEPGPGPQPQHF. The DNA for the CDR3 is TGTGCCAGCAGAGCTGAACCGGGACCGGGGCCTCAGCCCCAGCATTTT.

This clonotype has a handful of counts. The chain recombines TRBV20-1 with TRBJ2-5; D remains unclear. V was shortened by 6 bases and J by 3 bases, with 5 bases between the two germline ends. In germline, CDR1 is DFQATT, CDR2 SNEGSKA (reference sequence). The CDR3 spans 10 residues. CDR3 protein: CSAMKETQYF. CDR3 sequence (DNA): TGCAGTGCAATGAAAGAGACCCAGTACTTC.

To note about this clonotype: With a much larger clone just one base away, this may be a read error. The CDR3 nucleotides are TGTGCCATCAGCTTCGACGGGACAGCCAGATTCGGCTACACCTTC. It translates to CAISFDGTARFGYTF. V and J are TRBV7-2 and TRBJ1-2; 7 bases match TRBD1. This CDR3 is built from 15 residues. Germline V lookup: CDR1 SGHTA, CDR2 FQGNSA.